This T cell receptor beta chain was captured by sequencing in a study of T cell clonality in common variable immunodeficiency. CDR3 length: 12 amino acids. From germline, CDR1 is SGHAT and CDR2 FQNNGV. Donors gave 5 to 8 ml heparinized peripheral whole blood. In this sample, this clone turned up many times. What it binds is unknown. The read halts 3 residues ahead of the CDR3 end, with the missing end drawn from the germline J gene. Study-wide results and limits: In common variable immunodeficiency, TCR beta chains reportedly carried fewer deletions and N-nucleotide insertions. Compared with healthy controls, CVID subjects showed increased TCRbeta clonality, mostly in about a third. Compared with controls, CVID subjects had fewer shared TCRbeta clones.

The repertoire was sequenced with immunoSEQ multiplex PCR; TCRdb's copy has only in-frame clones and lacks some. Recorded here are approximately 20,000 clones, none singletons. The sequence was obtained from a human donor with common variable immunodeficiency. The chain links TRBV11-2 to TRBJ1-1, with D tentatively TRBD1 (5 bases). The sample taken for sequencing was peripheral blood mononuclear cells. The CDR3 DNA, read in part, is TGTGCCAGCAGCTTAGTGCAGGGTCGA. Its protein product is CASSLVQGR. Given in full, the CDR3 is CASSLVQGRAFF.